This TCR beta chain was identified during a study of T cell repertoires in aging, cancer and after chemotherapy. TCR beta rearrangements were amplified from peripheral blood genomic DNA. Multiplex touch-down PCR with TRB-A/B primers amplified rearranged V-D-J TRB sequences. TCRdb recomputed calls from the multiplex PCR reads with MiXCR, one row per CDR3 protein. The sample contains thousands of distinct CDR3 sequences, roughly a third of which appear only once. The TCR comes from a human donor with a blood cancer. The specimen was blood.

CDR3 nucleotide sequence: TGTGCCACCCACCCGGGGGGGCGGAACGGGGAGCTGTTTTTT. This translates into CATHPGGRNGELFF. This chain joins TRBV24-1 and TRBJ2-2; 8 bases are a match to TRBD2. J lost 7 bases, V lost 9 bases, and 9 bases had no gene match. Germline loops: CDR1 KGHDR, CDR2 SFDVKD. This CDR3 contains 14 residues.